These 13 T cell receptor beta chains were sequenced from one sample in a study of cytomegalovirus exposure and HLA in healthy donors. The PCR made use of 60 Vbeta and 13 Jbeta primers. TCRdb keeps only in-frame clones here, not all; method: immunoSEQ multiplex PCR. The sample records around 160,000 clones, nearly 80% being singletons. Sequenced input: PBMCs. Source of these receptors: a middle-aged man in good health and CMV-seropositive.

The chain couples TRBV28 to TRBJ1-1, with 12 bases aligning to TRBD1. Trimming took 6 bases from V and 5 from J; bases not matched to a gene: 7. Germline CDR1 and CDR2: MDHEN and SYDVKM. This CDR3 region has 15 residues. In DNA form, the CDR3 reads TGTGCCAGCAGGCCGGGACAGGGGGCTTGGACTGAAGCTTTCTTT. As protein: CASRPGQGAWTEAFF.

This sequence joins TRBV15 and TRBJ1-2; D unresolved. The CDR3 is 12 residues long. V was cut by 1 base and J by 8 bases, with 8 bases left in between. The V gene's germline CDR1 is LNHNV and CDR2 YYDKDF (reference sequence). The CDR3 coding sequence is TGTGCCACCAGCAGAGGGCCTTTGGGCTACACCTTC. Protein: CATSRGPLGYTF.

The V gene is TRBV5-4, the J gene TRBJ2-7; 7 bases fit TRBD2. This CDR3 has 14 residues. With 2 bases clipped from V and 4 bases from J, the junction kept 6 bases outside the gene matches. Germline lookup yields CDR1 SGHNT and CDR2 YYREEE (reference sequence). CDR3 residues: CASSFLGGPYEQYF. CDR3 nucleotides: TGTGCCAGCAGCTTCTTGGGAGGGCCATACGAGCAGTACTTC.

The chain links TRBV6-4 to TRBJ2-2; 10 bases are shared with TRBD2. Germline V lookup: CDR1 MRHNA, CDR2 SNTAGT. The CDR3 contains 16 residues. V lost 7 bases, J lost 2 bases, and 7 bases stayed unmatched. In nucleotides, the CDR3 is TGTGCCAGCAAAGAGACTAGCGGGTATAACACCGGGGAGCTGTTTTTT. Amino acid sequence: CASKETSGYNTGELFF.

In DNA form, the CDR3 reads TGTGCCAGCAGTCCCCTGAGTACTCAAGAGACCCAGTACTTC. Its translation: CASSPLSTQETQYF. This chain links TRBV6-5 with TRBJ2-5; no definite D call. The CDR3 extends over 14 amino acids. Germline CDR1 reads MNHEY; CDR2 reads SVGAGI. The V and J ends lost 5 bases and 2 bases respectively, with 12 bases between them.

In DNA, the CDR3 is TGTGCCAGCAGTTGGAGCAGGGCCACTGAAGCTTTCTTT. As protein: CASSWSRATEAFF. The V gene is TRBV6-5, the J gene TRBJ1-1; a weak D match, TRBD1 (5 bases). The V gene's germline CDR1 is MNHEY and CDR2 SVGAGI. Trimming took 4 bases from V and 4 from J, leaving 10 bases between them. This CDR3 has 13 residues.

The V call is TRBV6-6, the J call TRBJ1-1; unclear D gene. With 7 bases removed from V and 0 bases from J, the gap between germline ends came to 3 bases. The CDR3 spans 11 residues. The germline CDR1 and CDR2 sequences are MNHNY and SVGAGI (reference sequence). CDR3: CASIMNTEAFF. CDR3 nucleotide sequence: TGTGCCAGCATCATGAACACTGAAGCTTTCTTT.

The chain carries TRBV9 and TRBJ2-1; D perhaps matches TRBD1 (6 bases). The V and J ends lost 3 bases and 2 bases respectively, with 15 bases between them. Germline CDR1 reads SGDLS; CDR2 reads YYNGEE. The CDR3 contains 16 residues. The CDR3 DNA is TGTGCCAGCAGCGCTTCACAGGGACGGGCCTACAATGAGCAGTTCTTC. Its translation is CASSASQGRAYNEQFF.

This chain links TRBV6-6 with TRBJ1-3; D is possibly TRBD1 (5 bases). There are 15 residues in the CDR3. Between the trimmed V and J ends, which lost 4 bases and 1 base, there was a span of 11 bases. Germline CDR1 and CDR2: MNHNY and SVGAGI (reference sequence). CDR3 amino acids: CASSSLRGSGNTIYF. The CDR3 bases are TGTGCCAGCAGTTCCTTACGGGGGTCTGGAAACACCATATATTTT.

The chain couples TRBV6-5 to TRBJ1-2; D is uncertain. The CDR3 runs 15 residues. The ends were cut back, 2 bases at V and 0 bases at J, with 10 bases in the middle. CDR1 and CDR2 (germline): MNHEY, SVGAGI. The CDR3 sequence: CASSYENRANYGYTF. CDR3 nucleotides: TGTGCCAGCAGTTACGAAAACAGAGCTAACTATGGCTACACCTTC.

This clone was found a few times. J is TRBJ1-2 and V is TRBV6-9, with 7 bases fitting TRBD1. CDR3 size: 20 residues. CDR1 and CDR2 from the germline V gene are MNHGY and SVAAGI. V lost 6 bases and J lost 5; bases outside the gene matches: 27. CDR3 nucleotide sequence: TGTGCCAGCAGGAAGAATAACCGAAAACCTCCAGACAGGGAAACTTATGGCTACACCTTC. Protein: CASRKNNRKPPDRETYGYTF.

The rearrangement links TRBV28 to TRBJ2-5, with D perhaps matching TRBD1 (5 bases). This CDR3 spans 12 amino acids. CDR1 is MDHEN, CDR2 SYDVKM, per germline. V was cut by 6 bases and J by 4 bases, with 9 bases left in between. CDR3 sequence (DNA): TGTGCCAGCAGCCCACAGGCAGAGACCCAGTACTTC. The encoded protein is CASSPQAETQYF.

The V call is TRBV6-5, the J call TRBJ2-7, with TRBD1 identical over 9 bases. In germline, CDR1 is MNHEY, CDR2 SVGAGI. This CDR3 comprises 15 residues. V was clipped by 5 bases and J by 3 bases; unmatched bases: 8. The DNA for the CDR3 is TGTGCCAGCAGTCGGGACAGGGATAGCGGCTACGAGCAGTACTTC. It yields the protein CASSRDRDSGYEQYF.